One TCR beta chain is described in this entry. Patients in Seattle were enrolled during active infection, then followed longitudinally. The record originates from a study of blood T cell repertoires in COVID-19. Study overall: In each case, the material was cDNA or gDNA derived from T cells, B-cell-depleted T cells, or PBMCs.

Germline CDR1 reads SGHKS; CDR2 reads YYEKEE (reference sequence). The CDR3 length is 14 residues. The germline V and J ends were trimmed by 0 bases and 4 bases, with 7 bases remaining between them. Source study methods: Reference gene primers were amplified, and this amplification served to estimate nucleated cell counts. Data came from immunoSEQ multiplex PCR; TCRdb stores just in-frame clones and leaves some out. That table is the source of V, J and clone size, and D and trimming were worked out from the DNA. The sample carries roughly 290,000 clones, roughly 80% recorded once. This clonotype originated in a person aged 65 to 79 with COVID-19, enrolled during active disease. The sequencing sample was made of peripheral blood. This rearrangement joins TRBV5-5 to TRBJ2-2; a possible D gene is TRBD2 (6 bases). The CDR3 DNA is TGTGCCAGCAGCTTGGCCGGGAGCACCGGGGAGCTGTTTTTT. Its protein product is CASSLAGSTGELFF.